The clone carrying this T cell receptor beta chain was picked up a small number of times. The antigen remains undetermined. These data come from a study of radiotherapy plus CTLA-4 blockade in lung cancer. Only in-frame clones appear in the TCRdb table, and some are missing; sequencing was by immunoSEQ multiplex PCR. In the table there are 70,000 to 100,000 clones, more than 75% of which are singletons. General study points: Tumor-origin TCR clones grew in blood after radiotherapy plus ipilimumab.

The receptor's source is a human donor with non-small cell lung cancer who had a partial response to radiotherapy plus ipilimumab. The sample consisted of peripheral blood, taken from a patient treated with radiotherapy plus ipilimumab.

This CDR3 reads CASRITRGTVTRYSNQPQHF. For the CDR3, the DNA is TGTGCCAGTAGGATTACTAGGGGGACAGTCACCCGTTATAGCAATCAGCCCCAGCATTTT. The genes are TRBV19 and TRBJ1-5; 7 positions agree with TRBD1. This CDR3 contains 20 residues. Trimming took 6 bases from V and 0 from J; bases not matched to a gene: 20. CDR1 LNHDA and CDR2 SQIVND come from the germline V gene (reference sequence).